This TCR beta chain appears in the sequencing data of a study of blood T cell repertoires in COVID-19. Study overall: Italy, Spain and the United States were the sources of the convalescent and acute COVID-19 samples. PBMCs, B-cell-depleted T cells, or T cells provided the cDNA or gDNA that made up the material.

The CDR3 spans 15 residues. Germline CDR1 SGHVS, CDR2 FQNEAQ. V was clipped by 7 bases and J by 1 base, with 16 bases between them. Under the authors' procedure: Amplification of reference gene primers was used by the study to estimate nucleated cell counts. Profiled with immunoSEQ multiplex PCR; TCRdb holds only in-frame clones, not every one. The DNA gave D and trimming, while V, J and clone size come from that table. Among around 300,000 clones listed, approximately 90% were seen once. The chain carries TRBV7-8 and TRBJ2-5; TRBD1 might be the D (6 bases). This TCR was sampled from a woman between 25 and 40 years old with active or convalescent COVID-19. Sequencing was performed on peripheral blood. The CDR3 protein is CASKVTGSFQETQYF. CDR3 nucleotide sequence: TGTGCCAGCAAAGTTACAGGGAGTTTCCAAGAGACCCAGTACTTC. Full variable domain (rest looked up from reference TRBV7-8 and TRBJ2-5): GAGVSQSPRYKVAKRGQDVALRCDPISGHVSLFWYQQALGQGPEFLTYFQNEAQLDKSGLPSDRFFAERPEGSVSTLKIQRTQQEDSAVYLCASKVTGSFQETQYFGPGTRLLVL.